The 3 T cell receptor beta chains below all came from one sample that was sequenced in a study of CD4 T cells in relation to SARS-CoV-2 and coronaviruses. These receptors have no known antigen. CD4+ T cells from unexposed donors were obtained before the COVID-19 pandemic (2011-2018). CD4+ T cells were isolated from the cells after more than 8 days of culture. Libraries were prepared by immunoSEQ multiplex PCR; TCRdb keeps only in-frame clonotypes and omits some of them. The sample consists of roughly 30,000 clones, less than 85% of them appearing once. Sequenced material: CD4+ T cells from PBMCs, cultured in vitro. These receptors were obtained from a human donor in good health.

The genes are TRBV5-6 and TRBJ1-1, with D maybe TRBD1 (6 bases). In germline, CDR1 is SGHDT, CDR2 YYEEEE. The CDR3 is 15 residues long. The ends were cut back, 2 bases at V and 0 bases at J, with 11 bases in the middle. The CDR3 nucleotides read TGTGCCAGCAGCTTTGGTCAGGGGATGAACACTGAAGCTTTCTTT. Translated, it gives CASSFGQGMNTEAFF.

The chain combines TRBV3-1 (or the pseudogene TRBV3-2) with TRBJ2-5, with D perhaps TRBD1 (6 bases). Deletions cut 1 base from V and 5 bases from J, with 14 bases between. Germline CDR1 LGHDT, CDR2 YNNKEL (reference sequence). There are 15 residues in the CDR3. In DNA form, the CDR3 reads TGTGCCAGCAGCCAAGCAACAGGGCCACGCGAGACCCAGTACTTC. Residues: CASSQATGPRETQYF.

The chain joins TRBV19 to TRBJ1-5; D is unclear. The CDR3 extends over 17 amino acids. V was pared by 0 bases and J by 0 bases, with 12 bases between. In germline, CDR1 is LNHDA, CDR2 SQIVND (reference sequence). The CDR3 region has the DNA TGTGCCAGTAGTATAGAGATCGTTGTGCCTAGCAATCAGCCCCAGCATTTT. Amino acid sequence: CASSIEIVVPSNQPQHF.